This TCR beta chain came from a study of molecular identifiers for immune sequencing clone quantification. Overall study context: Five aliquots were made in replicates from the RNA of about 19,000 or 110,000 naive CD8 cells, and four were sequenced.

A single record per CDR3 protein comes from TCRdb applying MiXCR to the PCR reads. Here the sample spans around 480,000 distinct CDR3 sequences, 20% to 25% being singletons. In this sample, this clonotype turned up a few times. The CD8+CD4-CCR7+CD45RA+ phenotype defined the sorted naive CD8 T cells. CDR1 and CDR2 from the germline V gene are SGDLS and YYNGEE. Losses at the gene ends were 4 bases for V and 5 bases for J; bases not matched to a gene: 17. This CDR3 region has 17 residues. V and J are TRBV9 and TRBJ2-5; 7 bases are shared with TRBD2. This TCR was recovered from a human donor in good health. Some libraries in this study had Jurkat cell RNA spiked in. Sample: naive CD8+ T cells from blood, with Jurkat cell RNA spiked in. The sample's subset: FACS-sorted CD8+CD4-CCR7+CD45RA+ naive T cells. For the CDR3, the DNA is TGTGCCAGCAGCCCCTCGGGTCCGCGGGAGATGTTGGAGACCCAGTACTTC. Amino acid sequence: CASSPSGPREMLETQYF.